What follows are 28 T cell receptor beta chains derived from one specimen sequenced in a study of vaccination effects on CD4 cells after COVID-19. Within the ViraFEST assay, antigen-specific CD4+ T cells underwent expansion with viral peptide pools prior to sequencing. Cells that had been cultured for 10 days were the source of isolated CD4+ T cells. By PCR, the person was confirmed to have had SARS-CoV-2 infection between March and December 2020. Either the BNT162b2 or mRNA-1273 vaccine was given to participants in two doses. Assay: immunoSEQ multiplex PCR; the TCRdb copy retains only in-frame clones and omits some. Among 13,000 to 15,000 clones listed, approximately 80% were seen once. No cognate antigen is known for these TCRs. The source was CD4+ T cells from PBMCs cultured with HCoV-NL63 spike peptides, collected after COVID-19 vaccination. The receptors come from a human donor who had a prior SARS-CoV-2 infection.

The V call is TRBV6-5, the J call TRBJ2-3; maybe TRBD2 (5 bases). The germline V gene encodes CDR1 MNHEY and CDR2 SVGAGI. V was trimmed by 6 bases and J by 6 bases, leaving 10 bases between them. This CDR3 is 12 amino acids long. The CDR3 spells CASSNSGDTQYF. Written as DNA, the CDR3 is TGTGCCAGCAGCAATTCGGGGGATACGCAGTATTTT.

This sequence joins TRBV19 and TRBJ1-5; 8 positions match TRBD1. Unmatched junction bases numbered 9, after V lost 7 bases and J lost 4 bases. CDR3 length: 15 residues. The germline gives CDR1 LNHDA, CDR2 SQIVND (reference sequence). CDR3 protein: CASTTGGLPNQPQHF. The CDR3 nucleotides are TGTGCCAGTACCACAGGGGGACTGCCTAATCAGCCCCAGCATTTT.

This clone is labeled as medium-sized (0.01 to 0.1%). CDR3 sequence reads: CATAISMETQYF. The CDR3 coding sequence is TGTGCCACCGCAATATCTATGGAGACCCAGTACTTC. The chain joins TRBV10-3 to TRBJ2-5; no firm D call. CDR3 length: 12 amino acids. Trimming stripped 10 bases from V and 5 bases from J, with 14 bases between. CDR1 is ENHRY and CDR2 is SYGVKD in the germline V gene.

The chain has TRBV10-3 and TRBJ1-2, with D uncertain. The CDR3 covers 13 residues. Trimming took 1 base from V and 6 from J, leaving 9 bases between them. Germline V CDR1 and CDR2: ENHRY, SYGVKD. The chain's CDR3 is CAISEFGVNGYTF. The CDR3 DNA follows: TGTGCCATCAGTGAGTTTGGGGTGAATGGCTACACCTTC.

The chain combines TRBV6-5 with TRBJ1-5; a weak D match, TRBD1 (5 bases). V shed 5 bases and J shed 2 bases, with 10 bases lying between them. The CDR3 consists of 14 residues. From germline, CDR1 is MNHEY and CDR2 SVGAGI. CDR3 DNA: TGTGCCAGCAGTCAGGGAGTCCGCAATCAGCCCCAGCATTTT. This sequence encodes CASSQGVRNQPQHF.

The genes are TRBV9 and TRBJ2-3, with D unresolved. This CDR3 is 12 amino acids long. From germline, CDR1 is SGDLS and CDR2 YYNGEE. Deletions cut 2 bases from V and 5 bases from J, with 6 bases between. CDR3: CASSVALDTQYF. The CDR3 DNA is TGTGCCAGCAGCGTGGCCTTAGATACGCAGTATTTT.

The chain employs TRBV27 and TRBJ1-1; unclear D gene. The germline V and J ends were trimmed by 3 bases and 0 bases, with 5 bases remaining between them. This CDR3 contains 13 residues. Germline CDR1 and CDR2: MNHEY and SMNVEV (reference sequence). The CDR3 reads CASSFGMNTEAFF. The CDR3 bases are TGTGCCAGCAGTTTCGGAATGAACACTGAAGCTTTCTTT.

The chain's CDR3 is CASSIGRSKDTQYF. For the CDR3, the DNA is TGTGCCAGTAGTATAGGGAGGTCCAAGGATACGCAGTATTTT. The chain combines TRBV19 with TRBJ2-3; D is perhaps TRBD2 (5 bases). V lost 1 base and J lost 6, with 11 bases in between. The germline gives CDR1 LNHDA, CDR2 SQIVND (reference sequence). The CDR3 extends over 14 amino acids.

The V call is TRBV7-9, the J call TRBJ1-6; TRBD1 aligns across 7 bases. The CDR3 spans 16 residues. Germline trimming cut 1 base from V and 11 bases from J; bases unmatched to any gene: 11. CDR1 is SEHNR, CDR2 FQNEAQ, per germline (reference sequence). For the CDR3, the DNA is TGTGCCAGCAGCTTAGACTCGGGGACAGCAGCCCCACCCCTCCACTTT. Encoded protein: CASSLDSGTAAPPLHF.

V and J are TRBV7-2 and TRBJ2-7, with D unclear. V was pared by 1 base and J by 2 bases, with 6 bases between. The CDR3 spans 13 residues. Germline lookup yields CDR1 SGHTA and CDR2 FQGNSA. CDR3 DNA sequence: TGTGCCAGCAGCTTAGGTGTTCCCTACGAGCAGTACTTC. It specifies CASSLGVPYEQYF.

The chain employs TRBV19 and TRBJ2-4; D possibly corresponds to TRBD1 (5 bases). Germline V CDR1 and CDR2: LNHDA, SQIVND (reference sequence). V was clipped by 6 bases and J by 8 bases, with 20 bases between them. This CDR3 is built from 15 residues. The CDR3 nucleotides are TGTGCCAGTAGCAGCCTCCAGGGCTTGTGGTACATTCAGTACTTC. Translating gives CASSSLQGLWYIQYF. The full variable domain, in which reference TRBV19 and TRBJ2-4 provide the parts outside the CDR3, is DGGITQSPKYLFRKEGQNVTLSCEQNLNHDAMYWYRQDPGQGLRLIYYSQIVNDFQKGDIAEGYSVSREKKESFPLTVTSAQKNPTAFYLCASSSLQGLWYIQYFGAGTRLSVL.

The rearrangement links TRBV19 to TRBJ1-5; D may be TRBD1 (5 bases). The CDR3 consists of 13 residues. Germline CDR1 LNHDA, CDR2 SQIVND (reference sequence). Trimming took 6 bases from V and 6 from J, leaving 12 bases between them. This CDR3 reads CASSLDSLQPQHF. The CDR3, as DNA: TGTGCCAGTAGCCTAGACAGTCTTCAGCCCCAGCATTTT.

The chain uses TRBV5-1 and TRBJ2-1, with 13 nucleotides matching TRBD2. Germline-derived CDR1 and CDR2 are SGHRS and YFSETQ. V trimming: 3 bases; J trimming: 6 bases; junction bases outside the gene matches: 18. The CDR3 loop spans 20 amino acids. CDR3 region: CASSSYIRTSGSLVGNEQFF. Written as DNA, the CDR3 is TGCGCCAGCAGCTCTTACATCCGGACTAGCGGGAGTTTGGTGGGCAATGAGCAGTTCTTC.

This chain uses TRBV15 with TRBJ1-4, with unresolved D. The V end was cut by 0 bases, the J end by 6 bases, with 11 bases between. The CDR3 totals 15 residues. Germline CDR1 reads LNHNV; CDR2 reads YYDKDF (reference sequence). The CDR3 DNA is TGTGCCACCAGCAGAGATTTGGGGTGGGATGAAAAACTGTTTTTT. Translated, it gives CATSRDLGWDEKLFF.

The gene calls are TRBV5-1 and TRBJ2-5; D is unresolved. V was pared by 2 bases and J by 2 bases, with 10 bases between. The CDR3 length is 14 residues. In germline, CDR1 is SGHRS, CDR2 YFSETQ. As DNA, the CDR3 is TGCGCCAGCAGCTTTATTACTGGGCAAGAGACCCAGTACTTC. Protein product: CASSFITGQETQYF.

This chain links TRBV6-5 with TRBJ2-7; possibly TRBD1 for D (5 bases). The germline V gene encodes CDR1 MNHEY and CDR2 SVGAGI. V dropped 8 bases and J dropped 4 bases, with 12 bases sitting between them. The CDR3 totals 12 residues. The CDR3 DNA reads TGTGCCAGCGTCCTTCAGGGATACGAGCAGTACTTC. Protein sequence: CASVLQGYEQYF.

V is TRBV5-4 and J is TRBJ1-5; D remains ambiguous. V lost 4 bases and J lost 9, with 14 bases in between. Germline-derived CDR1 and CDR2 are SGHNT and YYREEE (reference sequence). This CDR3 has 13 amino acids. The CDR3 coding sequence is TGTGCCAGCAGCCAAGACCGAACGGGGCCCCAGCATTTT. Translating gives CASSQDRTGPQHF.

The chain is built from TRBV14 and TRBJ2-5; D gene ambiguous. From germline, CDR1 is SGHDN and CDR2 FVKESK. The V gene lost 4 bases and the J gene lost 3 bases, with 12 bases spanning the gap. This CDR3 spans 14 amino acids. CDR3 sequence reads: CASSRRRAEETQYF. Written as DNA, the CDR3 is TGTGCCAGCAGCCGCCGAAGGGCCGAAGAGACCCAGTACTTC. The entire variable domain, with the rest obtained from reference TRBV14 and TRBJ2-5, is as follows: EAGVTQFPSHSVIEKGQTVTLRCDPISGHDNLYWYRRVMGKEIKFLLHFVKESKQDESGMPNNRFLAERTGGTYSTLKVQPAELEDSGVYFCASSRRRAEETQYFGPGTRLLVL.

A single count supports this clone. V usage is TRBV11-2 and J usage is TRBJ2-1, with 9 bases that match TRBD2. Germline V lookup: CDR1 SGHAT, CDR2 FQNNGV. V lost 2 bases, J lost 2 bases, and 1 base stayed unmatched. The CDR3 is made up of 15 amino acids. CDR3 sequence reads: CASSLSSGTYNEQFF. CDR3 coding DNA: TGTGCCAGCAGCTTATCTAGCGGGACCTACAATGAGCAGTTCTTC.

The gene calls are TRBV3-1 (or the pseudogene TRBV3-2) and TRBJ1-3; D is unresolved. The length of the CDR3 is 14 residues. Germline CDR1 reads LGHDT; CDR2 reads YNNKEL (reference sequence). V shed 4 bases and J shed 3 bases, with 10 bases lying between them. The DNA of the CDR3 is TGTGCCAGCAGCCCCGCGGCCCGTGGAAACACCATATATTTT. This encodes CASSPAARGNTIYF.

This clone was observed once. This chain joins TRBV15 and TRBJ1-4; D is undetermined. Germline V gives CDR1 LNHNV, CDR2 YYDKDF (reference sequence). With 3 bases removed from V and 5 bases from J, the gap between germline ends came to 10 bases. The CDR3 length is 14 residues. The CDR3 is CATSRVGGNEKLFF. The DNA of the CDR3 is TGTGCCACCAGCAGGGTGGGAGGAAATGAAAAACTGTTTTTT.

The chain links TRBV14 to TRBJ1-1; D is undetermined. The CDR3 sequence is 17 residues long. Trimming took off 1 base at V and 4 bases at J, with 19 bases between the two ends. CDR1 and CDR2 (germline): SGHDN, FVKESK. CDR3: CASSQVRSTFWVTEAFF. CDR3 sequence (DNA): TGTGCCAGCAGCCAAGTTAGATCGACGTTTTGGGTCACTGAAGCTTTCTTT.

The chain carries TRBV5-4 and TRBJ1-1, with 10 bases aligning to TRBD1. The CDR3 contains 15 residues. Trimming removed 4 bases from V and 4 bases from J; junction bases left unmatched: 7. Germline V lookup: CDR1 SGHNT, CDR2 YYREEE (reference sequence). This CDR3 reads CASSGTGTGVTEAFF. CDR3 DNA: TGTGCCAGCAGCGGTACCGGGACAGGGGTCACTGAAGCTTTCTTT.

The chain uses TRBV7-8 and TRBJ2-7, with D perhaps TRBD1 or TRBD2 (6 bases each). The germline gives CDR1 SGHVS, CDR2 FQNEAQ. V shed 3 bases and J shed 4 bases, with 13 bases lying between them. This CDR3 is 14 amino acids long. The CDR3 coding sequence is TGTGCCAGCAGCTTGGAGGGGGGCGGGTACGAGCAGTACTTC. It translates to CASSLEGGGYEQYF.

This chain joins TRBV5-1 and TRBJ1-6; D is possibly TRBD1 (5 bases). Germline V lookup: CDR1 SGHRS, CDR2 YFSETQ. V dropped 0 bases and J dropped 7 bases, with 11 bases sitting between them. This CDR3 has 15 residues. The CDR3 loop reads CASSLGWGPNSPLHF. DNA of the CDR3: TGCGCCAGCAGCTTGGGTTGGGGACCGAATTCACCCCTCCACTTT.

The genes are TRBV18 and TRBJ2-3; weak D call: TRBD1 (6 bases). Germline loops: CDR1 KGHSH, CDR2 LQKENI. With 4 bases removed from V and 4 bases from J, the gap between germline ends came to 12 bases. This CDR3 comprises 14 residues. The CDR3 nucleotides read TGTGCCAGCTCACACAACAGGGCGCCAGATACGCAGTATTTT. This gives the protein CASSHNRAPDTQYF.

This clone appeared once. This chain links TRBV9 with TRBJ2-1; 7 bases match TRBD2. V dropped 1 base and J dropped 9; count of bases not matched to a gene: 4. CDR3 length: 13 residues. Germline CDR1 SGDLS, CDR2 YYNGEE. DNA of the CDR3: TGTGCCAGCAGCGTAAGTGAGCGGGGTGAGCAGTTCTTC. As protein: CASSVSERGEQFF. Drawing the rest from reference TRBV9 and TRBJ2-1, the complete variable domain is DSGVTQTPKHLITATGQRVTLRCSPRSGDLSVYWYQQSLDQGLQFLIQYYNGEERAKGNILERFSAQQFPDLHSELNLSSLELGDSALYFCASSVSERGEQFFGPGTRLTVL.

The chain joins TRBV18 to TRBJ2-5; D is ambiguous. This CDR3 region has 13 residues. CDR1 and CDR2 from the germline V gene are KGHSH and LQKENI. V shed 2 bases and J shed 1 base, with 5 bases lying between them. The CDR3 nucleotides read TGTGCCAGCTCACCAGGGCCCCAAGAGACCCAGTACTTC. It yields the protein CASSPGPQETQYF.